The 15 T cell receptor beta chains below come from one sample, sequenced in a study of blood T cell repertoires in COVID-19. The method was immunoSEQ multiplex PCR; TCRdb's version includes in-frame clones alone and lacks a portion of them. Of around 250,000 clones listed, around 90% are singletons. Sequenced: peripheral blood. These receptors came from a woman aged 35 to 49 who had recovered from COVID-19.

V and J are TRBV6-6 and TRBJ2-5; TRBD2 aligns across 8 bases. Germline V gives CDR1 MNHNY, CDR2 SVGAGI (reference sequence). This CDR3 spans 16 amino acids. Germline trimming cut 6 bases from V and 4 bases from J; bases unmatched to any gene: 13. The CDR3 DNA reads as TGTGCCAGCAGCCTACAGACAGGACTAGCTAGAGAGACCCAGTACTTC. It encodes CASSLQTGLARETQYF.

The chain combines TRBV3-1 (or the pseudogene TRBV3-2) with TRBJ2-1, with D possibly TRBD2 on 6 matching bases. CDR3 length: 15 amino acids. Germline CDR1 is LGHDT and CDR2 is YNNKEL (reference sequence). The V end was cut by 4 bases, the J end by 8 bases, with 18 bases between. The CDR3 here is CASSPEVAAAHEQFF. CDR3 DNA: TGTGCCAGCAGCCCGGAGGTAGCGGCTGCCCATGAGCAGTTCTTC.

The chain has TRBV28 and TRBJ2-5; TRBD1 matches at 9 bases. With 2 bases clipped from V and 1 base from J, the junction kept 2 bases outside the gene matches. This CDR3 is 15 amino acids long. Germline CDR1 is MDHEN and CDR2 is SYDVKM. The CDR3 DNA reads TGTGCCAGCAGTTTACGGGACAGGGTCCAAGAGACCCAGTACTTC. The encoded protein is CASSLRDRVQETQYF.

This chain joins TRBV6-6 and TRBJ2-3; 7 bases fit TRBD2. The germline V gene has CDR1 MNHNY and CDR2 SVGAGI (reference sequence). The V gene end was trimmed by 6 bases and the J gene end by 2 bases; junction bases not matched to a gene: 11. The CDR3 is 16 residues long. The CDR3 region is CASRVLLAANTDTQYF. The CDR3 bases are TGTGCCAGCAGAGTCTTGCTAGCGGCCAACACAGATACGCAGTATTTT.

V and J are TRBV10-3 and TRBJ1-3; D might be TRBD1 (5 bases). V lost 3 bases to trimming and J lost 0 bases, with 6 bases between them. Germline assignment: CDR1 ENHRY and CDR2 SYGVKD. CDR3 size: 14 residues. The CDR3: CAISDQGSGNTIYF. The DNA for the CDR3 is TGTGCCATCAGTGATCAGGGCTCTGGAAACACCATATATTTT.

The CDR3 loop reads CAWSLGTGGTDTQYF. CDR3 sequence (DNA): TGTGCCTGGAGTCTAGGGACAGGGGGCACAGATACGCAGTATTTT. The V and J genes are TRBV30 and TRBJ2-3; 10 nucleotides align to TRBD1. Germline loops: CDR1 GTSNPN, CDR2 SVGIG (reference sequence). CDR3 size: 15 residues. V was clipped by 2 bases and J by 1 base; unmatched bases: 3.

The rearrangement joins TRBV18 to TRBJ2-5; D call uncertain. Trimming took 6 bases from V and 0 from J, leaving 5 bases between them. The germline V gene encodes CDR1 KGHSH and CDR2 LQKENI. The CDR3 consists of 12 residues. The CDR3 is CASSRYQETQYF. CDR3 sequence (DNA): TGTGCCAGCTCTCGGTACCAAGAGACCCAGTACTTC. Filled out from reference TRBV18 and TRBJ2-5, the complete variable domain reads NAGVMQNPRHLVRRRGQEARLRCSPMKGHSHVYWYRQLPEEGLKFMVYLQKENIIDESGMPKERFSAEFPKEGPSILRIQQVVRGDSAAYFCASSRYQETQYFGPGTRLLVL.

The chain joins TRBV29-1 to TRBJ2-5; TRBD1 matches 11 bases. The germline V gene has CDR1 SQVTM and CDR2 ANQGSEA. Losses at the gene ends were 3 bases for V and 5 bases for J; bases not matched to a gene: 8. The CDR3 runs 15 residues. In DNA, the CDR3 is TGCAGCGTTGAGGGAGGACAGGGGGCCGGGGAGACCCAGTACTTC. Encoded protein: CSVEGGQGAGETQYF.

In this sample, this clone turned up once. The chain carries TRBV2 and TRBJ2-7, with 8 bases matching TRBD2. V dropped 1 base and J dropped 2; count of bases not matched to a gene: 4. The CDR3 length is 15 residues. Germline assignment: CDR1 SNHLY and CDR2 FYNNEI. Written as DNA, the CDR3 is TGTGCCAGCAGTGAAGAGGGCGGGAGGACCTACGAGCAGTACTTC. Amino acids: CASSEEGGRTYEQYF.

The CDR3 spells CASSPNPSSYEQYF. The CDR3 region has the DNA TGCGCCAGCAGCCCGAACCCTAGCTCCTACGAGCAGTACTTC. The chain combines TRBV4-1 with TRBJ2-7; unclear D gene. V lost 4 bases to trimming and J lost 0 bases, with 10 bases between them. Germline V lookup: CDR1 MGHRA, CDR2 YSYEKL. This CDR3 has 14 amino acids.

The genes are TRBV9 and TRBJ2-2; 10 bases align to TRBD2. This CDR3 region has 18 residues. Germline lookup yields CDR1 SGDLS and CDR2 YYNGEE. V trimming: 2 bases; J trimming: 1 base; junction bases outside the gene matches: 8. CDR3 sequence (DNA): TGTGCCAGCAGCGTGACTAGCGGGTCTCTCGTGAACACCGGGGAGCTGTTTTTT. This translates into CASSVTSGSLVNTGELFF.

This clone was observed once. The chain is built from TRBV29-1 and TRBJ2-2; 7 bases agree with TRBD1. This CDR3 has 15 residues. Germline V gene lookup returns CDR1 SQVTM and CDR2 ANQGSEA. V was pared by 4 bases and J by 5 bases, with 10 bases of the junction left unmatched. The CDR3 nucleotides are TGCAGCGTTGGGCCAGGGGCAGGGGGAACCGGGGAGCTGTTTTTT. Amino acid sequence: CSVGPGAGGTGELFF.

V is TRBV5-1 and J is TRBJ2-5; TRBD1 agrees at 7 bases. Per the germline V gene, CDR1 is SGHRS and CDR2 is YFSETQ. V lost 0 bases and J lost 5; bases outside the gene matches: 4. There are 14 residues in the CDR3. The CDR3 spells CASSLGKGAETQYF. The CDR3 nucleotides read TGCGCCAGCAGCTTGGGAAAGGGGGCTGAGACCCAGTACTTC. The full variable domain, rest sourced from reference TRBV5-1 and TRBJ2-5, is KAGVTQTPRYLIKTRGQQVTLSCSPISGHRSVSWYQQTPGQGLQFLFEYFSETQRNKGNFPGRFSGRQFSNSRSEMNVSTLELGDSALYLCASSLGKGAETQYFGPGTRLLVL.

This clone appeared once. The chain links TRBV19 to TRBJ2-3, with 8 bases that match TRBD2. This CDR3 has 16 amino acids. Trimming removed 4 bases from V and 2 bases from J; junction bases left unmatched: 8. Germline V gene lookup returns CDR1 LNHDA and CDR2 SQIVND (reference sequence). The CDR3, as DNA: TGTGCCAGTAGTAACTACGGCGGGAGGACCACAGATACGCAGTATTTT. Residues: CASSNYGGRTTDTQYF.

Points on this clone: The junction departs from the called germline gene at one end, perhaps through a read error. The chain uses TRBV19 and TRBJ1-1, with TRBD1 matching 9 bases. The germline V gene encodes CDR1 LNHDA and CDR2 SQIVND (reference sequence). The CDR3 contains 15 residues. The CDR3 DNA reads as TGTGCCAGTACCATCAACCCCCGCGAGGGACAGGGAGCAATCTTT. This codes for CASTINPREGQGAIF.